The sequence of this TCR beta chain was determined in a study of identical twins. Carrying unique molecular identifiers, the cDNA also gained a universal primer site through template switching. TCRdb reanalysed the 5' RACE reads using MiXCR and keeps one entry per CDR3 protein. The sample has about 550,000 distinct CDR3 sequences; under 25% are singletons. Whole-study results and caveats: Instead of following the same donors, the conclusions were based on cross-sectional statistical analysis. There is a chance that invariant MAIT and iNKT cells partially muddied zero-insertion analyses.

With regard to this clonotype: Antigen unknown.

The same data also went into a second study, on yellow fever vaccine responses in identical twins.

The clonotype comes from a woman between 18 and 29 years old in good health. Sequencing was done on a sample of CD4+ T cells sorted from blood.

The CDR3 loop is CSAIPTSGLHEQFF. The DNA of the CDR3 is TGCAGTGCTATCCCGACTAGCGGGTTGCATGAGCAGTTCTTC. This sequence joins TRBV20-1 and TRBJ2-1; 10 positions agree with TRBD2. This CDR3 is built from 14 residues. The junction had 8 bases not matched to a gene; V was cut back by 4 bases and J by 8 bases. CDR1 is DFQATT and CDR2 is SNEGSKA in the germline V gene (reference sequence).